Sequencing of this TCR beta chain was carried out in a study of T cells in Graves' hyperthyroidism and ophthalmopathy. Study conclusions and caveats: Peripheral blood also featured most of the thyroid clonotypes expanded above 0.001.

Amplification yielded TCR beta CDR3 regions, with RNA transcripts as the source. Using the HTBI primer set, a first-round RT-PCR was run on the TCR CDR3. Via MiXCR, TCRdb re-called the multiplex PCR reads, giving one row per CDR3 protein. The sample yields over 350,000 distinct CDR3 sequences, around an eighth seen once. Disease duration was under 3 months in the ophthalmopathy patients, who also had a Clinical Activity Score of at least 3 and a NOSPECS grade of at least 4. The PBMCs were taken from around 9 ml of fresh peripheral blood. Per the germline V gene, CDR1 is SNHLY and CDR2 is FYNNEI. The CDR3 has 15 amino acids. The ends were cut back, 6 bases at V and 6 bases at J, with 21 bases in the middle. This clonotype occurred many times. Antigen: not known.

Specimen: blood. The chain has TRBV2 and TRBJ2-7; D gene ambiguous. This receptor was obtained from a man in his fifties with Graves' ophthalmopathy. CDR3 coding DNA: TGTGCCAGCAGGGATGAGGCTATTGGTCCTTCCGAGCAGTACTTC. As protein: CASRDEAIGPSEQYF.